The 16 T cell receptor beta chains given below trace back to one sample, sequenced in a study of CD8+CD57+ T cells in acquired aplastic anemia. Genomic DNA, the template, was used for profiling of the TCR beta VDJ and CDR3. MiXCR, run by TCRdb on the reads, gives a single entry per CDR3 protein. There are fewer than 150,000 distinct CDR3 sequences in the sample; roughly 50% occur only once, and about 2.3% lies in the top ten. Sequenced: sorted CD4+, CD8+, or CD8+CD57+ T cells (not recorded which) from PBMCs. These receptors were collected from a human donor in good health, serving as a control.

About this clonotype itself: This could be a read error, since a much larger clone is one nucleotide away. The V gene is TRBV6-1, the J gene TRBJ1-2, with TRBD1 as a possible D gene (5 bases). V lost 3 bases to trimming and J lost 5 bases, with 10 bases between them. Germline V gives CDR1 MNHNS, CDR2 SASEGT. The CDR3 length is 13 residues. This chain's CDR3 is CASSETARYGYTF. Written as DNA, the CDR3 is TGTGCCAGCAGTGAGACAGCACGTTATGGCTACACCTTC.

This clonotype came up many times. V is TRBV20-1 and J is TRBJ1-6; D remains ambiguous. V gave up 5 bases and J gave up 14 bases, with 16 bases separating them. Germline V gene sequence: CDR1 DFQATT, CDR2 SNEGSKA (reference sequence). The CDR3 length is 12 residues. CDR3 sequence reads: CSAGSTSSTLHF. In DNA form, the CDR3 reads TGCAGTGCTGGTAGTACATCCAGTACCCTCCACTTT.

This clonotype was seen at least ten times. J is TRBJ1-6 and V is TRBV27; D is uncertain. The ends were cut back, 5 bases at V and 9 bases at J, with 14 bases in the middle. The germline V gene has CDR1 MNHEY and CDR2 SMNVEV (reference sequence). This CDR3 has 14 residues. The CDR3 DNA reads as TGTGCCAGCAGTGGCGCGGGGAGGGCTTCACCCCTCCACTTT. Amino acids: CASSGAGRASPLHF.

The rearrangement links TRBV10-3 to TRBJ2-2, with D perhaps TRBD1 (6 bases). Germline V gene sequence: CDR1 ENHRY, CDR2 SYGVKD. CDR3 length equals 16 residues. The ends were cut back, 9 bases at V and 2 bases at J, with 19 bases in the middle. The CDR3 region is CAILNQTGTNTGELFF. CDR3 nucleotides: TGTGCCATTCTAAACCAGACCGGGACAAACACCGGGGAGCTGTTTTTT.

On this clonotype itself: One base away lies a much larger clone, so this may be a sequencing read error. The rearrangement links TRBV6-1 to TRBJ1-1; maybe TRBD1 (6 bases). Germline loops: CDR1 MNHNS, CDR2 SASEGT. The CDR3 loop spans 16 amino acids. V gave up 8 bases and J gave up 1 base, with 20 bases separating them. The CDR3 sequence is CASPPKMATGNTEAFF. CDR3 bases: TGTGCCAGCCCCCCAAAAATGGCGACAGGGAACACTGAAGCTTTCTTT.

V is TRBV20-1 and J is TRBJ2-7, with 9 bases that match TRBD1. The CDR3 extends over 13 amino acids. Germline CDR1 and CDR2: DFQATT and SNEGSKA (reference sequence). V lost 5 bases to trimming and J lost 5 bases; unmatched junction nucleotides: 7. The CDR3 bases are TGCAGTGCTCCACCGGGACAGGGCCACGAGCAGTACTTC. Protein: CSAPPGQGHEQYF.

This clonotype was counted ten times or more. V usage is TRBV6-2 or TRBV6-3 and J usage is TRBJ2-7; possibly TRBD2 for D (5 bases). V shed 8 bases and J shed 0 bases, with 14 bases lying between them. The germline CDR1 and CDR2 sequences are MNHEY and SVGEGT. This CDR3 comprises 14 residues. This chain's CDR3 is CASGTVASSYEQYF. CDR3 DNA: TGTGCCAGCGGAACAGTAGCGAGCTCCTACGAGCAGTACTTC.

This clonotype has at least ten counts. The gene calls are TRBV19 and TRBJ1-1; the D gene is possibly TRBD1 (6 bases). The CDR3 extends over 16 amino acids. The V and J ends lost 3 bases and 0 bases respectively, with 14 bases between them. CDR1 and CDR2 from the germline V gene are LNHDA and SQIVND (reference sequence). In DNA form, the CDR3 reads TGTGCCAGTAGTATTGGTGTGAGGACAGTGAACACTGAAGCTTTCTTT. Amino acid sequence: CASSIGVRTVNTEAFF.

The chain couples TRBV20-1 to TRBJ1-2, with no clear D. The CDR3 loop spans 12 amino acids. Germline CDR1 reads DFQATT; CDR2 reads SNEGSKA (reference sequence). Trimming cost V 8 bases and J 2 bases, with 12 bases left between them. The CDR3 DNA reads as TGCAGTTCGTGGACCGCCAACTATGGCTACACCTTC. Its protein product is CSSWTANYGYTF.

The chain uses TRBV9 and TRBJ1-2, with 7 nucleotides matching TRBD1. This CDR3 is built from 14 residues. Unmatched junction bases numbered 9, after V lost 4 bases and J lost 6 bases. CDR1 and CDR2 (germline): SGDLS, YYNGEE. The CDR3 DNA reads TGTGCCAGCAGCACCACGGGACAGCAAAATGGCTACACCTTC. As protein: CASSTTGQQNGYTF. The full variable domain, in which reference TRBV9 and TRBJ1-2 provide the parts outside the CDR3, is DSGVTQTPKHLITATGQRVTLRCSPRSGDLSVYWYQQSLDQGLQFLIQYYNGEERAKGNILERFSAQQFPDLHSELNLSSLELGDSALYFCASSTTGQQNGYTFGSGTRLTVV.

In regard to this clonotype: A much larger clone is a single base away; this may be a read error. J is TRBJ1-6 and V is TRBV12-3 or TRBV12-4; tentative D call: TRBD1 (6 bases). The CDR3 loop spans 16 amino acids. Here the CDR3 reads CASSLGYRASGSPPHF. The CDR3 bases are TGTGCCAGCAGTTTAGGGTACAGGGCTTCGGGCTCACCCCCCCACTTT.

The CDR3 DNA reads TGCAGCGTTGAGGGACCCACGTACGAGCAGTACTTC. It is translated as CSVEGPTYEQYF. V and J are TRBV29-1 and TRBJ2-7; either TRBD1 or TRBD2 may fit D (5 bases each). CDR1 and CDR2 (germline): SQVTM, ANQGSEA. V lost 3 bases and J lost 4, with 10 bases in between. This CDR3 region has 12 residues.

This clonotype was picked up many times. The J gene is TRBJ1-1, the V gene TRBV6-5; D is undetermined. The germline V gene has CDR1 MNHEY and CDR2 SVGAGI. Between the trimmed V and J ends, which lost 2 bases and 5 bases, there was a span of 12 bases. This CDR3 is 14 amino acids long. CDR3 DNA: TGTGCCAGCAGTTACGAGGGTTTCGGTACTGAAGCTTTCTTT. Its translation: CASSYEGFGTEAFF.

V and J are TRBV29-1 and TRBJ2-5; D call uncertain. This CDR3 has 14 residues. V was cut by 3 bases and J by 5 bases, with 16 bases left in between. Looked up from germline, CDR1 is SQVTM and CDR2 is ANQGSEA. CDR3 sequence: CSVDPTDGSETQYF. The CDR3 coding sequence is TGCAGCGTTGATCCCACGGACGGGTCTGAGACCCAGTACTTC.

This clonotype was seen at least ten times. The chain has TRBV5-6 and TRBJ2-3, with D tentatively TRBD2 (7 bases). The CDR3 runs 15 residues. Trimming shortened V by 0 bases and J by 5 bases, and 13 bases separated the two germline ends. Per the germline V gene, CDR1 is SGHDT and CDR2 is YYEEEE. The CDR3 DNA follows: TGTGCCAGCAGCTTGGTGGGGGGGGCTAAAGATACGCAGTATTTT. Amino acids: CASSLVGGAKDTQYF.

This chain joins TRBV7-8 and TRBJ2-1; no firm D call. The CDR3 has 13 residues. V was shortened by 5 bases and J by 5 bases, with 10 bases between the two germline ends. The germline CDR1 and CDR2 sequences are SGHVS and FQNEAQ. The DNA for the CDR3 is TGTGCCAGCAGCCAAGGACGGGACAATGAGCAGTTCTTC. As protein: CASSQGRDNEQFF.